This paragraph covers one T cell receptor (beta chain) sequence. Per the original data handling: Nucleated cell number was recorded as an estimate derived from reference gene primer amplification. Sequencing was performed with immunoSEQ multiplex PCR; in TCRdb, only in-frame clones are kept and a portion is missing. V and J calls and clone size follow that table, whereas D and trimming were derived from the DNA. The sample lists some 340,000 clones, more than 70% occurring once. The record originates from a study of blood T cell repertoires in COVID-19. This sequence originates from a man aged 25 to 45 with active or convalescent COVID-19. Sequencing was done on a sample of peripheral blood.

The CDR3 nucleotides are TGTGCCAGCAGCCAAGAGGGGAGGTACTCTGAAGCTTTCTTT. Translation: CASSQEGRYSEAFF. The rearrangement joins TRBV14 to TRBJ1-1; D call uncertain. CDR3 length equals 14 residues. Looked up from germline, CDR1 is SGHDN and CDR2 is FVKESK. V dropped 0 bases and J dropped 6 bases, with 11 bases sitting between them. Using reference TRBV14 and TRBJ1-1 for the parts outside the CDR3, the full variable domain is EAGVTQFPSHSVIEKGQTVTLRCDPISGHDNLYWYRRVMGKEIKFLLHFVKESKQDESGMPNNRFLAERTGGTYSTLKVQPAELEDSGVYFCASSQEGRYSEAFFGQGTRLTVV.